This TCR beta chain was identified during a study of technical replicates of blood from several donors (dated by TCRdb to between 2016 and 2019). The CDR3 covers 14 residues, taking in both the cysteine and the phenylalanine. Solely the CDR3 DNA is kept, with 42 bases framed from the first base. The germline V gene provides CDR1 LGHNA and CDR2 YNFKEQ. V and J are trimmed by 1 base and 4 bases, and the gene matches miss 1 base of the junction. Comment on this clone: It lacks a known antigen. One base away there is no much larger clone; base qualities are not given.

Libraries were constructed by the immunoSEQ multiplex PCR assay. The table was pulled from immuneACCESS by TCRdb, which kept in-frame rearrangements only. Such tables lose some clones; where checked, under half of the loss comes from unresolved V genes, and the rest has no known cause. Across this sample there are approximately 77,000 clones, with 94% seen only once. The leading ten clones occupy roughly 0.37% of the sample. This receptor chain uses TRBV4-2 and TRBJ1-3, with 7 bases aligning to TRBD1. This TCR came from a human donor in good health. Sequenced input: T cells isolated from PBMCs. CDR3 reads: CASSQGQGGNTIYF. The bases read TGTGCCAGCAGCCAAGGACAGGGAGGAAACACCATATATTTT.